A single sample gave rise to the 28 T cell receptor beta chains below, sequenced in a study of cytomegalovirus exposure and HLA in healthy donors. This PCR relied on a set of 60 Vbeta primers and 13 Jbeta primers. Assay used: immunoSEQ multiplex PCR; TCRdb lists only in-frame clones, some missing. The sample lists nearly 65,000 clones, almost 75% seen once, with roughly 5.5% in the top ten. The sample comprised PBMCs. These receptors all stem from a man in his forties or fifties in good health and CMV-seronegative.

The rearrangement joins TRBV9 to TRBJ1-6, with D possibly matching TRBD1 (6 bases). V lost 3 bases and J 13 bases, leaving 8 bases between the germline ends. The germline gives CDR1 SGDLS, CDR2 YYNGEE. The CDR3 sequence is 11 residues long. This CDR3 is CASSAQGPLHF. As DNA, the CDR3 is TGTGCCAGCAGCGCCCAGGGGCCCCTCCACTTT. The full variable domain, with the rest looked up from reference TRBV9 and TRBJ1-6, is DSGVTQTPKHLITATGQRVTLRCSPRSGDLSVYWYQQSLDQGLQFLIQYYNGEERAKGNILERFSAQQFPDLHSELNLSSLELGDSALYFCASSAQGPLHFGNGTRLTVT.

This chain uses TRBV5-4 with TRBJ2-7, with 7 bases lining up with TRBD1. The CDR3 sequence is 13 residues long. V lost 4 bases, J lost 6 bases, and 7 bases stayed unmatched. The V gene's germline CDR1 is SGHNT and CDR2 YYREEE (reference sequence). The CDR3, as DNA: TGTGCCAGCAGCCCGGAGGACAGGACCGAGCAGTACTTC. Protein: CASSPEDRTEQYF.

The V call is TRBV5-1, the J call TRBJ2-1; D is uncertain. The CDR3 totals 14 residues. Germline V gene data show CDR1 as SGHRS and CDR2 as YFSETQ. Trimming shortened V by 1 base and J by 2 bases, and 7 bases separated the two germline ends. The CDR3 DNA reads TGCGCCAGCAGCTTGACAACGACCTACAATGAGCAGTTCTTC. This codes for CASSLTTTYNEQFF. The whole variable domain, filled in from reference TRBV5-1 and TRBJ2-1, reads KAGVTQTPRYLIKTRGQQVTLSCSPISGHRSVSWYQQTPGQGLQFLFEYFSETQRNKGNFPGRFSGRQFSNSRSEMNVSTLELGDSALYLCASSLTTTYNEQFFGPGTRLTVL.

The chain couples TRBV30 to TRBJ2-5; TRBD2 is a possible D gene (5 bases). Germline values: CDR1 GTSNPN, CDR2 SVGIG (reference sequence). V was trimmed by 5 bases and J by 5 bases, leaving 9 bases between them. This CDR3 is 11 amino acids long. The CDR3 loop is CAWRREETQYF. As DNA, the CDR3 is TGTGCCTGGCGAAGGGAGGAGACCCAGTACTTC.

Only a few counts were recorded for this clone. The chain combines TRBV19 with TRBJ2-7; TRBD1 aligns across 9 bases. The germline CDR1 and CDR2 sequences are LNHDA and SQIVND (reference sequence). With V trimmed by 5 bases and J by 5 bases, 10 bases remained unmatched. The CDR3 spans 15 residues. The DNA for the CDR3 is TGTGCCAGTAGTGCGGGACAGGGCATTTTCGACGAGCAGTACTTC. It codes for CASSAGQGIFDEQYF.

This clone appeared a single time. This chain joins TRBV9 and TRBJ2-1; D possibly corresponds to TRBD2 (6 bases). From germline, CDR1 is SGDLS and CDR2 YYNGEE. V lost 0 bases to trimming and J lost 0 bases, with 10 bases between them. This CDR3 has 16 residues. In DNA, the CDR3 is TGTGCCAGCAGCGTAGACGACGGGAGCTCCTACAATGAGCAGTTCTTC. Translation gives CASSVDDGSSYNEQFF.

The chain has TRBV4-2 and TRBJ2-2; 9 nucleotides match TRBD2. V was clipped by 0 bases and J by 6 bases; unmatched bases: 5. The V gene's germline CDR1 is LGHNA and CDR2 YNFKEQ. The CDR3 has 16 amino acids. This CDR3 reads CASSQDASGGSGELFF. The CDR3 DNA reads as TGTGCCAGCAGCCAAGATGCCAGCGGGGGGTCCGGGGAGCTGTTTTTT.

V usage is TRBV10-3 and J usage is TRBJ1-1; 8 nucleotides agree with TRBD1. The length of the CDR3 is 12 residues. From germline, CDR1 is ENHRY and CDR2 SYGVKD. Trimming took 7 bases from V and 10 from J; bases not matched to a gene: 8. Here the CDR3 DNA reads TGTGCCATCAACGACGGACAGGGCCCAGCTTTCTTT. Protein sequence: CAINDGQGPAFF.

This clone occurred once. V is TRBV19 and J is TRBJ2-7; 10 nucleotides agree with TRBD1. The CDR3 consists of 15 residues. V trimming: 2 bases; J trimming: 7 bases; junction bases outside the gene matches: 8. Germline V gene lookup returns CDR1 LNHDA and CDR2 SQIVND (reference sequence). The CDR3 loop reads CASSIFGQGVGEQYF. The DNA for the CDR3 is TGTGCCAGTAGTATATTCGGACAGGGGGTGGGGGAGCAGTACTTC.

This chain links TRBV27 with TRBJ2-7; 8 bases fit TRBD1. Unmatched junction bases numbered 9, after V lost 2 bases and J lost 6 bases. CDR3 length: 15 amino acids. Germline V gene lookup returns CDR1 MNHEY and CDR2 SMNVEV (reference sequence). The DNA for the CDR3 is TGTGCCAGCAGTTTAAACCGGGACAGGTCACGCGAGCAGTACTTC. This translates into CASSLNRDRSREQYF.

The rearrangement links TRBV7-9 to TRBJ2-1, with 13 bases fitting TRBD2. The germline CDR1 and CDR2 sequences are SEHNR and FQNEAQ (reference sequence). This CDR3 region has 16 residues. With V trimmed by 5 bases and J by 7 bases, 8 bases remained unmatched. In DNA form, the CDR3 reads TGTGCCAGCAGCCCCCTTACTAGCGGGGGGGCTAATGAGCAGTTCTTC. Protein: CASSPLTSGGANEQFF.

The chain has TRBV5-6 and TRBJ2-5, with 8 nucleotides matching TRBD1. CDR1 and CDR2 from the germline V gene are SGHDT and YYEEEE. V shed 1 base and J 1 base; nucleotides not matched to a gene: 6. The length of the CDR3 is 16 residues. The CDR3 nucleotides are TGTGCCAGCAGCTTGTGGTTTGACAGGGGCCAAGAGACCCAGTACTTC. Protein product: CASSLWFDRGQETQYF.

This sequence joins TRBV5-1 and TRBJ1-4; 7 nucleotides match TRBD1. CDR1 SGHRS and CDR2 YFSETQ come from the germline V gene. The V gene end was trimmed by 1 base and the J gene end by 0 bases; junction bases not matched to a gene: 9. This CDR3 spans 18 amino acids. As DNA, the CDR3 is TGCGCCAGCAGCTTGTCTGCCGGGACAGCGACAACTAATGAAAAACTGTTTTTT. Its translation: CASSLSAGTATTNEKLFF.

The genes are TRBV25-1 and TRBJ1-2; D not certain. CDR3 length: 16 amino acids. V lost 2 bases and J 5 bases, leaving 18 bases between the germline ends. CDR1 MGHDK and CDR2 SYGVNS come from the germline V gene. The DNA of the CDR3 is TGTGCCAGCAGTGAAGAGGGCCCCGGAGGTATTTATGGCTACACCTTC. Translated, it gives CASSEEGPGGIYGYTF.

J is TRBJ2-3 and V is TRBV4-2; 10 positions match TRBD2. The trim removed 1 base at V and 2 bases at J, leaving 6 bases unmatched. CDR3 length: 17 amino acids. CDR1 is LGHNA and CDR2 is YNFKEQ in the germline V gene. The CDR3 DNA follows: TGTGCCAGCAGCCAAGCGGAGCGGGGGGGCACCACAGATACGCAGTATTTT. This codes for CASSQAERGGTTDTQYF.

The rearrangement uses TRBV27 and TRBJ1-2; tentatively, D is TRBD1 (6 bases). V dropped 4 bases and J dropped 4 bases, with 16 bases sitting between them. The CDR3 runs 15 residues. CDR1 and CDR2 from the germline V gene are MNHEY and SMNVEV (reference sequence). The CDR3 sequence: CASSSSRGAGYGYTF. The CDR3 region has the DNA TGTGCCAGCAGTTCTAGTCGGGGGGCAGGCTATGGCTACACCTTC.

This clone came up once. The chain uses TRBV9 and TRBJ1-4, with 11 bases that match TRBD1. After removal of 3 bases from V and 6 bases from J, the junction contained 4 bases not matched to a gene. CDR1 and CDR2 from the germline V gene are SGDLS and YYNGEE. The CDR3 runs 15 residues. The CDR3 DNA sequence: TGTGCCAGCAGCGCGGTGGGACAGGGGGATGAAAAACTGTTTTTT. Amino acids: CASSAVGQGDEKLFF.

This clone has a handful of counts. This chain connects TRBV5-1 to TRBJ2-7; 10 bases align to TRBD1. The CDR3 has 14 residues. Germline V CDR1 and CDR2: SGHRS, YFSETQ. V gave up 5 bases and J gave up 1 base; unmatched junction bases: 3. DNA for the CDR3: TGCGCCAGCAGGTCGGGACAGGGGTCCTACGAGCAGTACTTC. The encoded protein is CASRSGQGSYEQYF.

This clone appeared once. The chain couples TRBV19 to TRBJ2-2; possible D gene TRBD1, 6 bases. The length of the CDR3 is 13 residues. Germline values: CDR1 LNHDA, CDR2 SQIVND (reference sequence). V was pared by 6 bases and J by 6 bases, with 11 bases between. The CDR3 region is CASSTNRAGELFF. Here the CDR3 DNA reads TGTGCCAGTAGCACCAACAGGGCCGGGGAGCTGTTTTTT.

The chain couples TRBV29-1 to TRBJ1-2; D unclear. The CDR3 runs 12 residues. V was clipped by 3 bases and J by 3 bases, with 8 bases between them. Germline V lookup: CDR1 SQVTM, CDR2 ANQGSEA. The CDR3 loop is CSVDFRDYGYTF. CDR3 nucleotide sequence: TGCAGCGTTGATTTCCGGGACTATGGCTACACCTTC.

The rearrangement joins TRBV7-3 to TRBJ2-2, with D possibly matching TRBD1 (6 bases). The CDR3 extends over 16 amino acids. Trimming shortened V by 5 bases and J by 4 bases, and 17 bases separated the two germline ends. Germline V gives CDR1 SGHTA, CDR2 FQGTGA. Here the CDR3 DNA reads TGTGCCAGCAGCCCGGGGACATTTGGCAGCACCGGGGAGCTGTTTTTT. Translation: CASSPGTFGSTGELFF.

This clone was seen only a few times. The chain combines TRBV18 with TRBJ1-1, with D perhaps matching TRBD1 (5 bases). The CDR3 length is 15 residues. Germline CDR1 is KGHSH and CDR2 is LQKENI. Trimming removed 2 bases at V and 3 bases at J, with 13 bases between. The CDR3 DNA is TGTGCCAGCTCACCAGATGGAGGGACGGACACTGAAGCTTTCTTT. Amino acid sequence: CASSPDGGTDTEAFF.

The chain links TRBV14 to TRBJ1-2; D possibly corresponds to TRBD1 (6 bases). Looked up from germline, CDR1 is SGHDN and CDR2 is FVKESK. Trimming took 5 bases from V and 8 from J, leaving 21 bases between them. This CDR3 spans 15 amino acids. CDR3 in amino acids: CASSVKAGGPVGYTF. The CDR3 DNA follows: TGTGCCAGCAGCGTAAAAGCGGGGGGGCCTGTGGGCTACACCTTC. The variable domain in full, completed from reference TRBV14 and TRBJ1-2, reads EAGVTQFPSHSVIEKGQTVTLRCDPISGHDNLYWYRRVMGKEIKFLLHFVKESKQDESGMPNNRFLAERTGGTYSTLKVQPAELEDSGVYFCASSVKAGGPVGYTFGSGTRLTVV.

The CDR3 nucleotides read TGTGCCAGCAGCAGTGGAGAACAGGGTGCCTATGGCTACACCTTC. Translation gives CASSSGEQGAYGYTF. The gene calls are TRBV6-1 and TRBJ1-2; D is perhaps TRBD1 (6 bases). This CDR3 is 15 amino acids long. CDR1 MNHNS and CDR2 SASEGT come from the germline V gene. Trimming cost V 6 bases and J 4 bases, with 18 bases left between them.

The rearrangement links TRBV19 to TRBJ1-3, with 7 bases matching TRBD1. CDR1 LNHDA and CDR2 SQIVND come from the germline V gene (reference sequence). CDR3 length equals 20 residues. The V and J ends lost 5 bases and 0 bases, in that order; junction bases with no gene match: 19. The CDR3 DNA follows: TGTGCCAGTAGTGCCACCATAATACGAGGACAGGCTAACTCTGGAAACACCATATATTTT. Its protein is CASSATIIRGQANSGNTIYF.

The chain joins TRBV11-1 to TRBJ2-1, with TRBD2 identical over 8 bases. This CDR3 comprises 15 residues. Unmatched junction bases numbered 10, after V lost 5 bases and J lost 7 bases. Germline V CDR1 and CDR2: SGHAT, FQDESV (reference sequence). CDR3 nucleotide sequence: TGTGCCAGCAGCCCCCACTCCGGGGGGGTGAATGAGCAGTTCTTC. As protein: CASSPHSGGVNEQFF.

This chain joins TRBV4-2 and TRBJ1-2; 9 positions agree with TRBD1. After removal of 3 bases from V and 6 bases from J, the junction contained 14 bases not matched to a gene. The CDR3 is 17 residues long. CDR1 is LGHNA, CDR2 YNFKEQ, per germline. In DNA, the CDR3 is TGTGCCAGCAGCCAGGGCCCGGGACAGGGAAAATTTCATGGCTACACCTTC. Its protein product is CASSQGPGQGKFHGYTF.

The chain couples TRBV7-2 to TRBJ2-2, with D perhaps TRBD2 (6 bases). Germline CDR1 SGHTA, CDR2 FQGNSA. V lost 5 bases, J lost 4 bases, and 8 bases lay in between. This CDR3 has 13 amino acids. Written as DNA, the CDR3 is TGTGCCAGCAGCCAACTAGCCACCGGGGAGCTGTTTTTT. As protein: CASSQLATGELFF.